These 18 T cell receptor beta chains came from one sample sequenced in a study of OX40 agonist ivuxolimab in advanced cancers. Profiling relied on immunoSEQ multiplex PCR, and the TCRdb table lists in-frame clones only, not all of them. The sample records 60,000 or so clones, about nine tenths being singletons. Material: CD4+ or CD8+ T cells sorted from blood, obtained in a trial of the OX40 agonist ivuxolimab. These receptor sequences come from an adult with an advanced solid tumor such as melanoma, head and neck, liver or kidney cancer.

The rearrangement joins TRBV7-9 to TRBJ1-4; weak D call: TRBD1 (5 bases). Trimming pared 3 bases from V and 4 bases from J, leaving 12 bases between. This CDR3 region has 15 residues. CDR1 and CDR2 (germline): SEHNR, FQNEAQ (reference sequence). DNA for the CDR3: TGTGCCAGCAGCTTCCCTAGACAGCTTAATGAAAAACTGTTTTTT. Its protein product is CASSFPRQLNEKLFF.

The rearrangement links TRBV7-9 to TRBJ2-7, with D perhaps assigned TRBD1 or TRBD2 (5 bases each). Deletions cut 4 bases from V and 7 bases from J, with 17 bases between. The CDR3 totals 14 residues. Germline V lookup: CDR1 SEHNR, CDR2 FQNEAQ (reference sequence). The CDR3 DNA is TGTGCCAGCAGCTCGACCGACACCTGGGGGGAGCAGTACTTC. It yields the protein CASSSTDTWGEQYF. Using reference TRBV7-9 and TRBJ2-7 for the parts outside the CDR3, the full variable domain is DTGVSQNPRHKITKRGQNVTFRCDPISEHNRLYWYRQTLGQGPEFLTYFQNEAQLEKSRLLSDRFSAERPKGSFSTLEIQRTEQGDSAMYLCASSSTDTWGEQYFGPGTRLTVT.

In its sample, this clone was seen once. In DNA form, the CDR3 reads TGTGCCAGCAGTTTAGGGGGTTCTGACACTGAAGCTTTCTTT. Residues: CASSLGGSDTEAFF. V usage is TRBV28 and J usage is TRBJ1-1, with a tentative D call TRBD1 (5 bases). Trimming pared 2 bases from V and 3 bases from J, leaving 10 bases between. The CDR3 covers 14 residues. Per the germline V gene, CDR1 is MDHEN and CDR2 is SYDVKM.

The chain carries TRBV10-3 and TRBJ1-4, with 7 bases aligning to TRBD1. CDR3 size: 15 residues. The V and J ends lost 3 bases and 7 bases, in that order; junction bases with no gene match: 8. Per germline, CDR1 ENHRY and CDR2 SYGVKD. In DNA, the CDR3 is TGTGCCATCAGTGATGGCGCAGGGGGTGGTGAAAAACTGTTTTTT. It translates to CAISDGAGGGEKLFF.

J is TRBJ2-2 and V is TRBV7-9; 13 nucleotides match TRBD2. After removal of 5 bases from V and 3 bases from J, the junction contained 3 bases not matched to a gene. The CDR3 consists of 16 residues. The V gene's germline CDR1 is SEHNR and CDR2 FQNEAQ (reference sequence). In DNA, the CDR3 is TGTGCCAGCAGCCGACTAGCGGGAGGTGACACCGGGGAGCTGTTTTTT. Translation gives CASSRLAGGDTGELFF.

The genes are TRBV6-1 and TRBJ2-5; D may correspond to TRBD1 or TRBD2 (6 bases each). The CDR3 totals 15 residues. The V end was cut by 1 base, the J end by 1 base, with 10 bases between. The V gene's germline CDR1 is MNHNS and CDR2 SASEGT. The CDR3, as DNA: TGTGCCAGCAGTGAAGGCGGGACACCCCAAGAGACCCAGTACTTC. Encoded protein: CASSEGGTPQETQYF.

J is TRBJ2-2 and V is TRBV9; D might be TRBD1 (6 bases). The CDR3 runs to 14 residues. The germline V gene encodes CDR1 SGDLS and CDR2 YYNGEE. Trimming took 3 bases from V and 1 from J, leaving 7 bases between them. CDR3 DNA: TGTGCCAGCAGCGAGACAGGGAACACCGGGGAGCTGTTTTTT. This encodes CASSETGNTGELFF.

Turning to this clone: Other DNA sequences in the same sample also yield this CDR3. The chain is built from TRBV18 and TRBJ2-5, with D perhaps TRBD2 (6 bases). CDR3 size: 12 residues. Trimming left V 3 bases short and J 4 bases short, with 6 bases between. Germline V gene data show CDR1 as KGHSH and CDR2 as LQKENI. The CDR3 spells CASSPEGETQYF. The CDR3 DNA follows: TGTGCCAGCTCACCGGAGGGAGAGACCCAGTACTTC. Variable domain in full (rest from reference TRBV18 and TRBJ2-5): NAGVMQNPRHLVRRRGQEARLRCSPMKGHSHVYWYRQLPEEGLKFMVYLQKENIIDESGMPKERFSAEFPKEGPSILRIQQVVRGDSAAYFCASSPEGETQYFGPGTRLLVL.

The chain carries TRBV30 and TRBJ2-5; D uncertain. Trimming took off 0 bases at V and 5 bases at J, with 7 bases between the two ends. The germline V gene encodes CDR1 GTSNPN and CDR2 SVGIG (reference sequence). The length of the CDR3 is 12 residues. Written as DNA, the CDR3 is TGTGCCTGGAGTGTATCTCCGGAGACCCAGTACTTC. It specifies CAWSVSPETQYF.

The rearrangement joins TRBV11-3 to TRBJ2-1; TRBD2 matches at 8 bases. V lost 5 bases to trimming and J lost 5 bases; unmatched junction nucleotides: 5. This CDR3 is built from 14 residues. In germline, CDR1 is SGHNT, CDR2 YENEEA. CDR3 residues: CASSPSGPHNEQFF. The CDR3 DNA reads as TGTGCCAGCAGCCCTAGCGGGCCGCACAATGAGCAGTTCTTC.

V gene TRBV28 combines with J gene TRBJ2-2; 8 nucleotides line up with TRBD2. CDR3 length: 15 residues. J was trimmed by 5 bases and V by 6 bases; bases with no gene match: 8. Germline CDR1 MDHEN, CDR2 SYDVKM. The CDR3 DNA sequence: TGTGCCAGCAGAATGACCGGGACTAGAACCGGGGAGCTGTTTTTT. Amino acid sequence: CASRMTGTRTGELFF. The variable domain in full, with the rest retrieved from reference TRBV28 and TRBJ2-2, is DVKVTQSSRYLVKRTGEKVFLECVQDMDHENMFWYRQDPGLGLRLIYFSYDVKMKEKGDIPEGYSVSREKKERFSLILESASTNQTSMYLCASRMTGTRTGELFFGEGSRLTVL.

The chain links TRBV27 to TRBJ2-1, with 10 bases fitting TRBD2. There are 14 residues in the CDR3. Germline CDR1 reads MNHEY; CDR2 reads SMNVEV (reference sequence). The trim removed 8 bases at V and 6 bases at J, leaving 7 bases unmatched. The DNA of the CDR3 is TGTGCCAGCTGGGCTAGCGGGAGTGGCAATGAGCAGTTCTTC. It translates to CASWASGSGNEQFF.

J is TRBJ2-7 and V is TRBV7-2; a possible D gene is TRBD1 (6 bases). The CDR3 is made up of 14 amino acids. With 5 bases removed from V and 2 bases from J, the gap between germline ends came to 13 bases. The germline CDR1 and CDR2 sequences are SGHTA and FQGNSA. CDR3 loop: CASSPGTRTYEQYF. CDR3 coding DNA: TGTGCCAGCAGCCCCGGGACACGCACCTACGAGCAGTACTTC.

The chain uses TRBV4-1 and TRBJ2-2, with TRBD1 as a possible D gene (6 bases). The V end lost 3 bases, the J end lost 4 bases, and 15 bases lay between the germline ends. Germline V lookup: CDR1 MGHRA, CDR2 YSYEKL. This CDR3 spans 16 amino acids. The CDR3 protein is CASSQGHPIVTGELFF. The CDR3 DNA is TGCGCCAGCAGCCAGGGACATCCCATCGTCACCGGGGAGCTGTTTTTT.

This rearrangement joins TRBV9 to TRBJ2-5; 8 nucleotides align to TRBD2. The junction had 19 bases not matched to a gene; V was cut back by 4 bases and J by 5 bases. The CDR3 has 18 amino acids. Germline CDR1 and CDR2: SGDLS and YYNGEE. CDR3 bases: TGTGCCAGCAGCCCCGGGAGGGGAGCGGGAGCATCTGGGGAGACCCAGTACTTC. It codes for CASSPGRGAGASGETQYF.

The V and J genes are TRBV5-6 and TRBJ1-4; D perhaps matches TRBD1 (5 bases). The CDR3 runs 16 residues. The V gene's germline CDR1 is SGHDT and CDR2 YYEEEE. The ends were cut back, 5 bases at V and 4 bases at J, with 18 bases in the middle. The CDR3 here is CASSPNRGMRNEKLFF. DNA of the CDR3: TGTGCCAGCAGTCCTAACCGGGGGATGCGTAATGAAAAACTGTTTTTT.

The V call is TRBV4-2, the J call TRBJ2-7, with D possibly called TRBD1 or TRBD2 (5 bases each). Trimming shortened V by 0 bases and J by 6 bases, and 12 bases separated the two germline ends. From germline, CDR1 is LGHNA and CDR2 YNFKEQ. This CDR3 comprises 14 residues. The CDR3: CASSQERAGFEQYF. The CDR3 nucleotides read TGTGCCAGCAGCCAAGAGAGGGCAGGGTTCGAGCAGTACTTC.

V is TRBV2 and J is TRBJ1-6, with D possibly TRBD1 on 5 matching bases. The length of the CDR3 is 16 residues. V was pared by 7 bases and J by 3 bases, with 16 bases between. Germline V gene lookup returns CDR1 SNHLY and CDR2 FYNNEI. CDR3 in amino acids: CASTMRGTNYNSPLHF. Here the CDR3 DNA reads TGTGCCAGCACCATGCGGGGGACGAACTATAATTCACCCCTCCACTTT.